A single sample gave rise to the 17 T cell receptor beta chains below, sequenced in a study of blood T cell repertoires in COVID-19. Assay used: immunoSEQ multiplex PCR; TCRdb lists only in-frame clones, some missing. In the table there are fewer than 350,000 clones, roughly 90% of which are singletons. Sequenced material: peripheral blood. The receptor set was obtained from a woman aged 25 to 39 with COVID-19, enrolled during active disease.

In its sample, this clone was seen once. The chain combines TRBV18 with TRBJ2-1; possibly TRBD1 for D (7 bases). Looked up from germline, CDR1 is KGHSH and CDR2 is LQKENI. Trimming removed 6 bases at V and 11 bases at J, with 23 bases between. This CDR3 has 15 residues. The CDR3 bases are TGTGCCAGCTCGCAAACAGGGGTCTCGGCGGGGAAGCAGTTCTTC. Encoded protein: CASSQTGVSAGKQFF.

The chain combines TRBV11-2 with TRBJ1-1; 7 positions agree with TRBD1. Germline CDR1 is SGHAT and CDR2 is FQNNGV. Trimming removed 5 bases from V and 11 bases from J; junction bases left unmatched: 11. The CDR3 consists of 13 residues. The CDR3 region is CASSLGTDPRAFF. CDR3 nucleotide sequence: TGTGCCAGCAGCCTAGGGACAGACCCTAGGGCTTTCTTT.

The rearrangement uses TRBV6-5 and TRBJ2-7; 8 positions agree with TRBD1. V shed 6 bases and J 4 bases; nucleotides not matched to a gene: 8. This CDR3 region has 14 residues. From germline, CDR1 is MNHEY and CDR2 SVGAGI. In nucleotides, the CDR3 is TGTGCCAGCAGGGGGCTGCGACAGGGGTACGAGCAGTACTTC. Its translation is CASRGLRQGYEQYF.

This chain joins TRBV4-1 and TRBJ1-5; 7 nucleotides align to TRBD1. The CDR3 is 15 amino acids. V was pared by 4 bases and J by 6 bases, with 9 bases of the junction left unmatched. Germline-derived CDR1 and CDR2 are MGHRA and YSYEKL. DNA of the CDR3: TGCGCCAGCAGCCTACTGTGGGACAGACGTCAGCCCCAGCATTTT. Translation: CASSLLWDRRQPQHF.

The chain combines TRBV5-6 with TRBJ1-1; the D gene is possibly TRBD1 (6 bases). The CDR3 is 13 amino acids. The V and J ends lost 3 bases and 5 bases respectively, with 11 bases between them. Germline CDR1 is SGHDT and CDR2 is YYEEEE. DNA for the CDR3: TGTGCCAGCAGCTGGACCGGACAGACTGAAGCTTTCTTT. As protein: CASSWTGQTEAFF.

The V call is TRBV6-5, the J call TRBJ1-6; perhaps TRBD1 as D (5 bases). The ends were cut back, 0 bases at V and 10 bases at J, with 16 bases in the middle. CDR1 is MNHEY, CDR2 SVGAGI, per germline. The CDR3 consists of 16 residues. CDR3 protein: CASSYSGGSLGSPLHF. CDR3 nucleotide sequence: TGTGCCAGCAGTTACTCCGGGGGATCTCTAGGGTCACCCCTCCACTTT.

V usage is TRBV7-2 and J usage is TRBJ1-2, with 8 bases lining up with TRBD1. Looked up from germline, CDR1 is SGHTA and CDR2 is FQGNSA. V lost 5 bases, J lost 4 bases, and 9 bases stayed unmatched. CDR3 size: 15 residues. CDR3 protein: CASSLEQGESYGYTF. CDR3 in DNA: TGTGCCAGCAGCCTTGAACAGGGGGAGAGCTATGGCTACACCTTC.

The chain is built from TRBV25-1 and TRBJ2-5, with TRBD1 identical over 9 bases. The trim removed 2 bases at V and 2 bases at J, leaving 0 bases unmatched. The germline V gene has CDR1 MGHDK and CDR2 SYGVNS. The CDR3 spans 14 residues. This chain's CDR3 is CASSEGTGQETQYF. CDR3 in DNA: TGTGCCAGCAGTGAAGGGACAGGGCAAGAGACCCAGTACTTC.

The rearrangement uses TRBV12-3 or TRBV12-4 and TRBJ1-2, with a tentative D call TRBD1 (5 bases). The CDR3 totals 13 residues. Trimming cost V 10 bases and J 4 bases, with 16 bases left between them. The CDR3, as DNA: TGTGCCAACTCAAGGGGCCGAGTCTATGGCTACACCTTC. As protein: CANSRGRVYGYTF.

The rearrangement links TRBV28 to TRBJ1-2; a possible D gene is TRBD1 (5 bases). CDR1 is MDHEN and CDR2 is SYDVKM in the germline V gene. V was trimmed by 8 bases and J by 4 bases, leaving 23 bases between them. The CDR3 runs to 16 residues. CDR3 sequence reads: CASVGFSLGASYGYTF. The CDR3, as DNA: TGTGCCAGCGTGGGGTTCTCGTTAGGGGCTAGCTATGGCTACACCTTC.

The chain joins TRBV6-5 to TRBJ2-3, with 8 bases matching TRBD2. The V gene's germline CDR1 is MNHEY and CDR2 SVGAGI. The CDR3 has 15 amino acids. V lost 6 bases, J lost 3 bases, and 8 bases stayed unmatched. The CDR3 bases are TGTGCCAGCAGGCAAAGCGGGGGCTGGACAGATACGCAGTATTTT. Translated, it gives CASRQSGGWTDTQYF.

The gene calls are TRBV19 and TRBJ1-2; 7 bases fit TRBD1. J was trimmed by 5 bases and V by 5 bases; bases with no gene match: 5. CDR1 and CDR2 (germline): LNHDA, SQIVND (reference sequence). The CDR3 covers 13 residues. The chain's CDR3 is CASSGGTAYGYTF. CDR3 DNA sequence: TGTGCCAGTAGTGGCGGGACAGCATATGGCTACACCTTC.

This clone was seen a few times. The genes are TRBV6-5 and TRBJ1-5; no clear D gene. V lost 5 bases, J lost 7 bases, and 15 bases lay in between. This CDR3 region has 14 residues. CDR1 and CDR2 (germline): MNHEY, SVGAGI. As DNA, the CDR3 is TGTGCCAGCAGTCGGAGAGGGCTTGGGCAGCCCCAGCATTTT. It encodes CASSRRGLGQPQHF.

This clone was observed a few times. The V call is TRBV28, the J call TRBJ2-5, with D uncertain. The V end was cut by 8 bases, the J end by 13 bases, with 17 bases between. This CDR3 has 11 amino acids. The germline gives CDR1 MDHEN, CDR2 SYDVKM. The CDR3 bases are TGTGCCAGCGCTCGGAGCCTTAGTTTGTACTTC. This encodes CASARSLSLYF.

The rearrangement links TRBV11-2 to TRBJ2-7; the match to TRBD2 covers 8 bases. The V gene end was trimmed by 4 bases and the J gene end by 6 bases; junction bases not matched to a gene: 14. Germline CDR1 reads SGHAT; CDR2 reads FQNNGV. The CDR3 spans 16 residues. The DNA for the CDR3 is TGTGCCAGCAGCTCTCTTTCTAGCGGGCGGATGGGCGAGCAGTACTTC. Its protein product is CASSSLSSGRMGEQYF.

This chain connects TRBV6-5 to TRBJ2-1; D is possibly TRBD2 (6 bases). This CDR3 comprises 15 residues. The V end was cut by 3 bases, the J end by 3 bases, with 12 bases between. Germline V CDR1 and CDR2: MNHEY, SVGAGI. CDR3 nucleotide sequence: TGTGCCAGCAGTTATAGCGGCCTACTCTACAATGAGCAGTTCTTC. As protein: CASSYSGLLYNEQFF.

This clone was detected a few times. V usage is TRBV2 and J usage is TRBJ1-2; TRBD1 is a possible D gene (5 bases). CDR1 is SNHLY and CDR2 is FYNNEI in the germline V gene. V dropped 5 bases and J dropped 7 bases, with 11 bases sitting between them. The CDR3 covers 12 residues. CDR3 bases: TGTGCCAGCAGTCCGGGGGAGGGTGGCTACACCTTC. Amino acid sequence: CASSPGEGGYTF.